This T cell receptor (beta chain) was sequenced in a study of OX40 agonist ivuxolimab in advanced cancers. At the level of the whole study: Ivuxolimab was a fully human IgG2 agonistic monoclonal antibody targeting the costimulatory receptor OX40 (CD134). Intravenous ivuxolimab was administered to patients every 2 weeks at six dose levels: 0.01, 0.1, 0.3, 1.5, 3 and 10 mg/kg. Of the approximately 50 dose-escalation patients, hepatocellular carcinoma was present in about 20, melanoma in some 15, renal cell carcinoma in 9 and head and neck cancer in 9. The dose-escalation cohort was 82.7% male with a mean age of around 62 years, ranging from about 23 to 85. Prior anti-PD-1, anti-PD-L1 or anti-CTLA-4 therapy was permitted, and 40% to 50% of dose-escalation patients had received checkpoint inhibitors. Three dose-escalation patients achieved partial responses, one with hepatocellular carcinoma and two with cutaneous melanoma. Peripheral TCRbeta sequencing was intended to test whether TCR sequence diversity was altered and clonal T-cell expansion was caused by ivuxolimab. The paper reports the monotherapy dose-escalation portion (N of about 50 patients) of the phase I ivuxolimab trial. Study-wide conclusions, independent of this receptor: After ivuxolimab, expanded clones were on average more numerous among CD8+ T cells than among CD4+ T cells. In the 0.1-3.0 mg/kg groups, partial responders had among the lowest normalized peripheral clonal expansion, particularly in CD8+ T cells. At doses of 0.1 to 3.0 mg/kg, clonal expansion of both CD4+ and CD8+ blood T cells was observed from baseline to week 6. Antigen specificity was not determined for the clonally expanded peripheral T cells. Low levels of normalized T-cell clonal expansion were also shown by some nonresponding patients.

To note about this clone: The clone's antigen remains unknown. Qualities for individual bases were not recorded, and no much larger clone is one base off.

Genomic DNA was extracted from sorted cells for sequencing of the TCRbeta CDR3 region. The immunoSEQ Assay was used to sequence the TCRbeta CDR3 regions. Sourced from immuneACCESS, this table was stored by TCRdb with only in-frame sequences that have V and J called. A share of the clones is absent; for the studies checked, an unresolved V gene accounts for under half, and the remainder has no known explanation. The table for this sample lists about 90,000 clones; approximately 90% of them were counted only once. Together, the top ten hold less than 0.35% of the sample. The trial excluded patients who had a history of autoimmune disease or were on systemic immunosuppression. Peripheral blood for TCR sequencing was collected from all dose cohorts at baseline, on cycle 4 day 1, and on cycle 7 day 1. The samples were taken from a phase I, first-in-human, multicenter, open-label dose-escalation trial of ivuxolimab. Adults with locally advanced or metastatic melanoma, renal cell carcinoma, hepatocellular carcinoma or head and neck squamous cell carcinoma were enrolled in the trial. Before TCR sequencing, CD4+ T cells and CD8+ T cells were sorted from peripheral blood as separate populations.

After removal of 4 bases from V and 7 bases from J, the junction retains 11 bases not matched to a gene. According to the germline V gene, CDR1 reads SGHTA and CDR2 reads FQGTGA. Including cysteine and phenylalanine, the CDR3 has 15 amino acids. CDR3 DNA only is kept here, 45 bases in frame from base 1. The chain uses TRBV7-3 and TRBJ2-7, and 9 junction bases match TRBD1. The sample in question was CD4+ or CD8+ T cells sorted from blood, obtained in a trial of the OX40 agonist ivuxolimab. This clonotype was obtained from an adult with an advanced solid tumor such as melanoma, head and neck, liver or kidney cancer. This receptor carries the CDR3 CASSSTTDRGGEQYF. The bases read TGTGCCAGCAGCTCCACTACGGACAGGGGTGGAGAGCAGTACTTC. Reference TRBV7-3 and TRBJ2-7 proteins supply the regions before and after the CDR3; the full variable domain is: GAGVSQTPSNKVTEKGKYVELRCDPISGHTALYWYRQSLGQGPEFLIYFQGTGAADDSGLPNDRFFAVRPEGSVSTLKIQRTERGDSAVYLCASSSTTDRGGEQYFGPGTRLTVT.